The next 4 T cell receptor beta chains were all read from a single sample in a study of a mutant IDH1 vaccine in newly diagnosed glioma. As for time point: baseline, week 1 (first vaccination visit). The treatment here: pre-vaccination baseline after standard-of-care therapy. Method: immunoSEQ multiplex PCR; TCRdb's copy keeps in-frame clones and lacks some. The sample lists fewer than 65,000 clones, 60% to 85% occurring once. The sequencing here drew on PBMCs, taken from a glioma patient treated with radiotherapy, temozolomide or both. The receptors originated from a woman in her 40s with glioma.

V is TRBV25-1 and J is TRBJ2-3; the D is unclear. The CDR3 runs 16 residues. CDR1 and CDR2 (germline): MGHDK, SYGVNS. With 1 base removed from V and 0 bases from J, the gap between germline ends came to 11 bases. The CDR3 reads CASSEWIQTSTDTQYF. The CDR3 coding sequence is TGTGCCAGCAGTGAATGGATCCAAACTAGCACAGATACGCAGTATTTT.

The CDR3 coding sequence is TGTGCCAGCAGCCAAACGACGGCGAACACCGGGGAGCTGTTTTTT. The encoded protein is CASSQTTANTGELFF. This chain links TRBV6-6 with TRBJ2-2, with no clear D. The CDR3 contains 15 residues. With 6 bases removed from V and 0 bases from J, the gap between germline ends came to 11 bases. Germline V gives CDR1 MNHNY, CDR2 SVGAGI (reference sequence).

This clone showed up just once. The CDR3 DNA reads as TGTGCCAGCACCCCAGGGACAGTTGAAGCTTTCTTT. This translates into CASTPGTVEAFF. The genes are TRBV27 and TRBJ1-1, with 7 bases fitting TRBD1. The length of the CDR3 is 12 residues. Trimming took 7 bases from V and 7 from J; bases not matched to a gene: 6. Looked up from germline, CDR1 is MNHEY and CDR2 is SMNVEV (reference sequence).

This chain uses TRBV5-4 with TRBJ2-5; TRBD1 matches 8 bases. In germline, CDR1 is SGHNT, CDR2 YYREEE (reference sequence). V was clipped by 3 bases and J by 3 bases; unmatched bases: 7. The CDR3 length is 15 residues. The CDR3 protein is CASSSHRGVEETQYF. In nucleotides, the CDR3 is TGTGCCAGCAGCTCCCACAGGGGGGTGGAAGAGACCCAGTACTTC.